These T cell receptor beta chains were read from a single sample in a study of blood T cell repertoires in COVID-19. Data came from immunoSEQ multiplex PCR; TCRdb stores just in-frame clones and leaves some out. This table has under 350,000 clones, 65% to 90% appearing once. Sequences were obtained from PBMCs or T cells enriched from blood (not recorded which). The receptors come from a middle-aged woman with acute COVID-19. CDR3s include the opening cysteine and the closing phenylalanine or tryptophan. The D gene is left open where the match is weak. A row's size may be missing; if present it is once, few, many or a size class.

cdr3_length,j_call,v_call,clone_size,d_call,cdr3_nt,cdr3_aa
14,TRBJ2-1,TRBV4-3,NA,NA,TGCGCCAGCAGCCAAGAACGACAGATCAATGAGCAGTTCTTC,CASSQERQINEQFF
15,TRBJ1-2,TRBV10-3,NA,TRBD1,TGTGCCATCAGTGAGTCAGGGCAGGGGGGAAATGGCTACACCTTC,CAISESGQGGNGYTF
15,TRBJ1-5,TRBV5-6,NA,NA,TGTGCCAGCAGCTCTGGATGGACTTCCAATCAGCCCCAGCATTTT,CASSSGWTSNQPQHF
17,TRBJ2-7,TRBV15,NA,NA,TGTGCCACCAGCGGAAAACAGACAGTCCGCCCCTCCTACGAGCAGTACTTC,CATSGKQTVRPSYEQYF
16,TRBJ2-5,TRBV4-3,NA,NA,TGCGCCAGCAGCCAAGCGACGCGGGGTGACCAAGAGACCCAGTACTTC,CASSQATRGDQETQYF
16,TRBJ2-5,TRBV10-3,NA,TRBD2,TGTGCCATCAGTGAACATATAGCGGGGGCGGGGGAGACCCAGTACTTC,CAISEHIAGAGETQYF
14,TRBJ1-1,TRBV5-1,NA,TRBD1,TGCGCCAGCGGTGTGACAGGGGTCGGCACTGAAGCTTTCTTT,CASGVTGVGTEAFF
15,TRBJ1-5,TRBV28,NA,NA,TGTGCCAGCAGTCTCCCAATTGAGCGCAATCAGCCCCAGCATTTT,CASSLPIERNQPQHF
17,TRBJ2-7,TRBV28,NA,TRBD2,TGTGCCAGCAGTTTCCCGGGAGGGGTAAGGGGTTCCTACGAGCAGTACTTC,CASSFPGGVRGSYEQYF
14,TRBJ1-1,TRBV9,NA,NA,TGTGCCAGCAGCCCCGCCGGGGGGAACACTGAAGCTTTCTTT,CASSPAGGNTEAFF
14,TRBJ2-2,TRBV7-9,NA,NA,TGTGCCAGCAGCGTATCAGGGGGAGGCGGGGAGCTGTTTTTT,CASSVSGGGGELFF
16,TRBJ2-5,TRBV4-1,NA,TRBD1,TGCGCCAGCAGCCAAGGCGGACAGGGCGGCGGAGAGACCCAGTACTTC,CASSQGGQGGGETQYF
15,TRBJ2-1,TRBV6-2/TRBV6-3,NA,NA,TGTGCCAGCAGTTATCTAGCGAGGACCTACAATGAGCAGTTCTTC,CASSYLARTYNEQFF
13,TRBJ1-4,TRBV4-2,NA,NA,TGTGCCAGCAGCCAAGGGAGGGCAGAAAAACTGTTTTTT,CASSQGRAEKLFF
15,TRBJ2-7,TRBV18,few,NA,TGTGCCAGCTCACCACGAGAGGTAAAATCCTACGAGCAGTACTTC,CASSPREVKSYEQYF
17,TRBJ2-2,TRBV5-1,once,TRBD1,TGCGCCAGCAGCTTGACCCCCGACAGGGGGCGGGGCGGGGAGCTGTTTTTT,CASSLTPDRGRGGELFF
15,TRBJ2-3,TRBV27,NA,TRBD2,TGTGCCAGCAGTTTGCGGGGGACTAGCACAGATACGCAGTATTTT,CASSLRGTSTDTQYF
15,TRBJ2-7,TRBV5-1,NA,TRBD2,TGCGCCAGCAGCTTGGCGGGGGGGCTAATGGACGAGCAGTACTTC,CASSLAGGLMDEQYF
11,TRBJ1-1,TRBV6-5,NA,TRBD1,TGTGCCAGCAGTATAGACAGGGTGGCTTTCTTT,CASSIDRVAFF
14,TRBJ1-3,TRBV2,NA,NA,TGTGCCAGCAGGGCATCAGGGTCTGGAAACACCATATATTTT,CASRASGSGNTIYF
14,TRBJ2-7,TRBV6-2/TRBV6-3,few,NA,TGTGCCAGCAGTTCGCACGGACAGAGCTACGAGCAGTACTTC,CASSSHGQSYEQYF
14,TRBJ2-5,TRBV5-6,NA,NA,TGTGCCAGCAGCTCCGGGACACTACAAGAGACCCAGTACTTC,CASSSGTLQETQYF
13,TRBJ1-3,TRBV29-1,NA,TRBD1,TGCAGCGTTGAGACAGGGGGTGGAAACACCATATATTTT,CSVETGGGNTIYF